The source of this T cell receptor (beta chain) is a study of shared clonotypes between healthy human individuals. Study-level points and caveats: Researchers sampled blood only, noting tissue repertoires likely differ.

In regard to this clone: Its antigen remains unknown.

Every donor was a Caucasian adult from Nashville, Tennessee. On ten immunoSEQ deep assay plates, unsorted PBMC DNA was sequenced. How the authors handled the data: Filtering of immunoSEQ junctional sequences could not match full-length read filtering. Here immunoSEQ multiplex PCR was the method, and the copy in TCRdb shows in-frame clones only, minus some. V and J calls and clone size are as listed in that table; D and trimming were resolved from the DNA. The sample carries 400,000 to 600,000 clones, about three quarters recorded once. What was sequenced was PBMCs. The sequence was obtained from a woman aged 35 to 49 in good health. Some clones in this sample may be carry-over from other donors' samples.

The CDR3 DNA reads as TGTGCCAGCAGCTTCTTGGACAAGTACACAGATACGCAGTATTTT. It specifies CASSFLDKYTDTQYF. The chain is built from TRBV11-3 and TRBJ2-3, with D perhaps matching TRBD1 (5 bases). The CDR3 is 15 amino acids. V dropped 3 bases and J dropped 2 bases, with 12 bases sitting between them. Per germline, CDR1 SGHNT and CDR2 YENEEA.